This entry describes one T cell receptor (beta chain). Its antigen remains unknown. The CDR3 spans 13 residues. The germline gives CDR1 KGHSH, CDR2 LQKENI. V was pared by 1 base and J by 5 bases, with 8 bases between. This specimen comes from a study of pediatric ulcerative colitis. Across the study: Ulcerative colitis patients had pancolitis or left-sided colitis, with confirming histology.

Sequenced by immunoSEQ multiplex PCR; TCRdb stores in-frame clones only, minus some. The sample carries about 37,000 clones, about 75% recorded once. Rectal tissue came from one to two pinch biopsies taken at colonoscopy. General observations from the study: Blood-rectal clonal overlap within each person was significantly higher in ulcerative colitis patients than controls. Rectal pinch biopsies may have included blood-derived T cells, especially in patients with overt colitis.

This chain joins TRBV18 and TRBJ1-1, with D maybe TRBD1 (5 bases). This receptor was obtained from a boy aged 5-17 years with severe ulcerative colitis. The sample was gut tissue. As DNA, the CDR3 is TGTGCCAGCTCACCACTGGGGGGGACTGAAGCTTTCTTT. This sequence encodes CASSPLGGTEAFF.